The 6 T cell receptor beta chains below were found in one sample sequenced in a study of control samples from healthy donors and cancer patients. TCRdb's table, derived via immunoSEQ multiplex PCR, lists solely in-frame clones and lacks some. The sample gives 150,000 to 200,000 clones, roughly 89% of which show up once; 12% is in the top ten. What was sequenced was blood. Every receptor here comes from a man aged 25-45 years in good health.

The rearrangement joins TRBV29-1 to TRBJ2-7, with a weak D call TRBD2 (5 bases). Germline V gene data show CDR1 as SQVTM and CDR2 as ANQGSEA. The CDR3 consists of 14 residues. Trimming shortened V by 1 base and J by 0 bases, and 10 bases separated the two germline ends. DNA for the CDR3: TGCAGCGTTGAAGGGACGGGAAGCTCCTACGAGCAGTACTTC. Translating it yields CSVEGTGSSYEQYF.

The chain joins TRBV5-1 to TRBJ2-1; 13 bases line up with TRBD2. Germline CDR1 and CDR2: SGHRS and YFSETQ. This CDR3 is 16 amino acids long. V shed 0 bases and J 15 bases; nucleotides not matched to a gene: 12. CDR3 nucleotide sequence: TGCGCCAGCAGCTTGGATGCCTCCCCAACTAGCGGGGGGGGGTTCTTC. Its translation: CASSLDASPTSGGGFF.

The rearrangement joins TRBV28 to TRBJ2-7, with 7 bases identical to TRBD1. After removal of 6 bases from V and 2 bases from J, the junction contained 7 bases not matched to a gene. CDR1 is MDHEN and CDR2 is SYDVKM in the germline V gene. The CDR3 runs 14 residues. DNA for the CDR3: TGTGCCAGCAGCCGGGACAGAATAACCTACGAGCAGTACTTC. This gives the protein CASSRDRITYEQYF. The variable domain in full, completed from reference TRBV28 and TRBJ2-7, reads DVKVTQSSRYLVKRTGEKVFLECVQDMDHENMFWYRQDPGLGLRLIYFSYDVKMKEKGDIPEGYSVSREKKERFSLILESASTNQTSMYLCASSRDRITYEQYFGPGTRLTVT.

This chain joins TRBV4-1 and TRBJ1-1; D is perhaps TRBD1 (6 bases). This CDR3 is built from 17 residues. V was shortened by 2 bases and J by 1 base, with 17 bases between the two germline ends. From germline, CDR1 is MGHRA and CDR2 YSYEKL. In DNA form, the CDR3 reads TGCGCCAGCAGCCAACCTGCGCCGGGACACCGGAACACTGAAGCTTTCTTT. Translated, it gives CASSQPAPGHRNTEAFF.

This chain links TRBV30 with TRBJ2-2; a weak D match, TRBD1 (5 bases). Germline V gene lookup returns CDR1 GTSNPN and CDR2 SVGIG (reference sequence). The CDR3 is 12 amino acids. V gave up 4 bases and J gave up 6 bases, with 9 bases separating them. The CDR3 DNA sequence: TGTGCCTGGACAGGGATCGCCGGGGAGCTGTTTTTT. This sequence encodes CAWTGIAGELFF.

The rearrangement uses TRBV3-1 (or the pseudogene TRBV3-2) and TRBJ2-7, with D possibly TRBD2 on 5 matching bases. This CDR3 is 16 amino acids long. Trimming left V 1 base short and J 7 bases short, with 20 bases between. In germline, CDR1 is LGHDT, CDR2 YNNKEL (reference sequence). This chain's CDR3 is CASSQGPNTRGGEQYF. Here the CDR3 DNA reads TGTGCCAGCAGCCAAGGGCCGAACACCCGCGGCGGGGAGCAGTACTTC.